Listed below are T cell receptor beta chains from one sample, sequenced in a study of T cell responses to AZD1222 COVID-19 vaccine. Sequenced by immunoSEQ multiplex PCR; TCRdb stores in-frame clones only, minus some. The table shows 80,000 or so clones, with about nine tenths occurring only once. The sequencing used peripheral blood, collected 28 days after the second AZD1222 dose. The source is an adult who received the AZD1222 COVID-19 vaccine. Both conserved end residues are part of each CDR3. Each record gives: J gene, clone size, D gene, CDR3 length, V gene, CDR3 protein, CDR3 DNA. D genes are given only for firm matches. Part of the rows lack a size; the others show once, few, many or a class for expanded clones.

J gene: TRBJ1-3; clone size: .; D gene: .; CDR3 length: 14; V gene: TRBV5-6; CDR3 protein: CASSRGSPGNTIYF; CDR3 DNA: TGTGCCAGCAGCCGGGGATCGCCTGGAAACACCATATATTTT
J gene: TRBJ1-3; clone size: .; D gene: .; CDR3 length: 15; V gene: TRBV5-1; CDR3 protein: CASSRGGGQGNTIYF; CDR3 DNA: TGCGCCAGCAGCAGGGGTGGCGGTCAGGGAAACACCATATATTTT
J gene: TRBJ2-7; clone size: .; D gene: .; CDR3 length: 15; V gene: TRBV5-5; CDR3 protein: CASSSPWRGHYEQYF; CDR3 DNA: TGTGCCAGCAGCTCCCCCTGGCGGGGCCATTACGAGCAGTACTTC
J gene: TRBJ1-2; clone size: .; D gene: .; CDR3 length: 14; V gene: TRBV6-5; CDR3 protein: CASSRKAGVGGYTF; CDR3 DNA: TGTGCCAGCAGCCGTAAGGCGGGAGTGGGTGGCTACACCTTC
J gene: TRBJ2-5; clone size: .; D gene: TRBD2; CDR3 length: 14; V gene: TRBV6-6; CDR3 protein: CASSRSGGSETQYF; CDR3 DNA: TGTGCCAGCAGTCGATCGGGGGGGTCTGAGACCCAGTACTTC
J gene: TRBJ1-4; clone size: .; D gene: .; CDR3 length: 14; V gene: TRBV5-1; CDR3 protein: CASSRGVFGEELFF; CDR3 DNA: TGCGCCAGCAGCCGAGGGGTTTTTGGCGAGGAACTGTTTTTT
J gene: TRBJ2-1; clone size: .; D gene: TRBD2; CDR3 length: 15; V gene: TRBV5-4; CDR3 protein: CASSAGTSGDNEQFF; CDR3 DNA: TGTGCCAGCAGCGCGGGGACTAGCGGAGATAATGAGCAGTTCTTC
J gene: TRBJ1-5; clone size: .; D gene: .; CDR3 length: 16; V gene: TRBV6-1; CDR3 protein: CASSEVGGDGNQPQHF; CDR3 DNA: TGTGCCAGCAGTGAGGTCGGGGGAGACGGCAATCAGCCCCAGCATTTT
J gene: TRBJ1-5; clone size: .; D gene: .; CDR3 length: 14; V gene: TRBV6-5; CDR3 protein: CASGEGLGNQPQHF; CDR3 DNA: TGTGCCAGCGGGGAGGGGTTAGGCAATCAGCCCCAGCATTTT
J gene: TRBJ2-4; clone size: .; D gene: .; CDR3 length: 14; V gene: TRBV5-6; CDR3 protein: CASSPTVAKNIQYF; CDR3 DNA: TGTGCCAGCAGCCCAACGGTAGCCAAAAACATTCAGTACTTC
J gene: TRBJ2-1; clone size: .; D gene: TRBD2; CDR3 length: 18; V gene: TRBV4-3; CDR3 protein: CASSQEETSGSSYNEQFF; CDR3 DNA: TGCGCCAGCAGCCAAGAGGAAACTAGCGGGAGCTCCTACAATGAGCAGTTCTTC
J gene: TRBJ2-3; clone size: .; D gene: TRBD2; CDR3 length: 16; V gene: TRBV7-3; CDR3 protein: CASSLAAGGQADTQYF; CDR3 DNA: TGTGCCAGCAGCTTAGCTGCGGGAGGGCAGGCAGATACGCAGTATTTT
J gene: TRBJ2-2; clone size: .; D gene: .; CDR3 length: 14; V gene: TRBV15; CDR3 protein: CATSRDFLPGELFF; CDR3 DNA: TGTGCCACCAGCCGGGACTTCCTCCCCGGGGAGCTGTTTTTT
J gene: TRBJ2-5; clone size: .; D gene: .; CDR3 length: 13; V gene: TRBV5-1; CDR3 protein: CASSLLGAETQYF; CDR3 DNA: TGCGCCAGCAGCTTGCTAGGGGCGGAGACCCAGTACTTC
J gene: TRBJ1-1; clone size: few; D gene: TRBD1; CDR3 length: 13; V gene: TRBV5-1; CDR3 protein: CASSGTGGTEAFF; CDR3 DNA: TGCGCCAGCAGCGGCACAGGGGGCACTGAAGCTTTCTTT
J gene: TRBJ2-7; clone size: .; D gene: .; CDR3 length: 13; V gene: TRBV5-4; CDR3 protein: CASSYPYSYEQYF; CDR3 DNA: TGTGCCAGCAGCTACCCCTACTCCTACGAGCAGTACTTC
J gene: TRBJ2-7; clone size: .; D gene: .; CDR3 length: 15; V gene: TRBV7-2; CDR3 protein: CASSLRTPGAYEQYF; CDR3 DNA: TGTGCCAGCAGCTTACGTACCCCGGGGGCCTACGAGCAGTACTTC
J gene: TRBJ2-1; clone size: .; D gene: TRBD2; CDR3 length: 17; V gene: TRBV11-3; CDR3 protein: CASSFFRTSGIHNEQFF; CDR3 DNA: TGTGCCAGCAGCTTTTTCCGGACTAGCGGGATACACAATGAGCAGTTCTTC
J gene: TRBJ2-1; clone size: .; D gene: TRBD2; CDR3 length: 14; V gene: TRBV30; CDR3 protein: CAWGGLAAYNEQFF; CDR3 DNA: TGTGCCTGGGGAGGACTAGCGGCATACAATGAGCAGTTCTTC
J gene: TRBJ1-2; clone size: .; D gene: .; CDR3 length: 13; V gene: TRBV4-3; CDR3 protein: CASSADSGAGYTF; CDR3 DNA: TGCGCCAGCAGCGCAGACAGTGGAGCCGGCTACACCTTC
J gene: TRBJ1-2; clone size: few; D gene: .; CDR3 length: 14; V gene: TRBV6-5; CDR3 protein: CASSYQGVNYGYTF; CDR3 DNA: TGTGCCAGCAGTTACCAGGGTGTTAACTATGGCTACACCTTC
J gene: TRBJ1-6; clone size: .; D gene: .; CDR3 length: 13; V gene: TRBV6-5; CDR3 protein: CASSLREYSPLHF; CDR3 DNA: TGTGCCAGCAGTTTACGGGAGTATTCACCCCTCCACTTT
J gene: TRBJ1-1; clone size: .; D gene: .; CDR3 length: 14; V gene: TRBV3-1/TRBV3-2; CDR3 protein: CASSRQGGYTEAFF; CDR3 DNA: TGTGCCAGCAGCCGGCAGGGAGGGTACACTGAAGCTTTCTTT
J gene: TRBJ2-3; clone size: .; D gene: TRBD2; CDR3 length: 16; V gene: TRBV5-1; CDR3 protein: CASSFSSGGFTDTQYF; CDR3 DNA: TGCGCCAGCAGCTTTTCTAGCGGGGGGTTCACAGATACGCAGTATTTT
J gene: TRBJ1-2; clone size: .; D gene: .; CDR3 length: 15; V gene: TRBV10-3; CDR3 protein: CAIRPGAGVDLGYTF; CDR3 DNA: TGTGCCATCAGACCCGGGGCAGGGGTGGACCTTGGCTACACCTTC
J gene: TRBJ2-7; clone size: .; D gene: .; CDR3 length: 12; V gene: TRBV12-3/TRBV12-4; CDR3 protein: CASSLANYEQYF; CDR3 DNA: TGTGCCAGCAGTTTAGCCAATTACGAGCAGTACTTC
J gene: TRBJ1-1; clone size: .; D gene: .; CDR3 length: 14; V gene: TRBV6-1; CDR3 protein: CASSDNRFNTEAFF; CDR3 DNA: TGTGCCAGCAGTGACAACAGGTTTAACACTGAAGCTTTCTTT
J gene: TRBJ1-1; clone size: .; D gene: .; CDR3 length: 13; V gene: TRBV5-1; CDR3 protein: CASSNPQGPEAFF; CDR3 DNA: TGCGCCAGCAGCAATCCGCAGGGCCCTGAAGCTTTCTTT
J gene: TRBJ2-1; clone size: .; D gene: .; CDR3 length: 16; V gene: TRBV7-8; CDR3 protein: CASSLLGGDSRKGQFF; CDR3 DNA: TGTGCCAGCAGCTTACTTGGCGGGGACTCCCGAAAGGGGCAGTTCTTC
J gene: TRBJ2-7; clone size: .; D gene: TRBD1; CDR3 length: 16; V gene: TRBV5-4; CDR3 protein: CASSLTTGTGPYEQYF; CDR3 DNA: TGTGCCAGCAGCCTTACGACCGGGACAGGCCCCTACGAGCAGTACTTC
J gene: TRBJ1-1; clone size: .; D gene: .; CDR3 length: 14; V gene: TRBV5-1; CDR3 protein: CASSLNQNVVEAFF; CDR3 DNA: TGCGCCAGCAGCTTGAACCAGAACGTCGTTGAAGCTTTCTTT
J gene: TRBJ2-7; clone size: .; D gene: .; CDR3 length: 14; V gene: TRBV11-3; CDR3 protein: CASSLDGSYDEQYF; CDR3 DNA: TGTGCCAGCAGCTTAGACGGGAGCTATGACGAGCAGTACTTC
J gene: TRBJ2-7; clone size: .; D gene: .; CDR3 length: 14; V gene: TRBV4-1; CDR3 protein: CASSQVPGDLEQYF; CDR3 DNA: TGCGCCAGCAGCCAAGTTCCAGGGGATCTCGAGCAGTACTTC
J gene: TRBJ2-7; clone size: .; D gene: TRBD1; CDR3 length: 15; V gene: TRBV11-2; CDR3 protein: CASRTPTGGRYEQYF; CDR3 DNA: TGTGCCAGCAGAACACCAACAGGGGGACGGTACGAGCAGTACTTC
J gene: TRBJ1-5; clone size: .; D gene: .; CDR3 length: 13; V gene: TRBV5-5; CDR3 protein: CASSELMTQPQHF; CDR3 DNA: TGTGCCAGCAGCGAACTCATGACTCAGCCCCAGCATTTT
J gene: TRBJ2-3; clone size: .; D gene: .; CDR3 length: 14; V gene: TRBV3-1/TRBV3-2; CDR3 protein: CASSQEPRMDTQYF; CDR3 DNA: TGTGCCAGCAGCCAAGAGCCTAGGATGGATACGCAGTATTTT
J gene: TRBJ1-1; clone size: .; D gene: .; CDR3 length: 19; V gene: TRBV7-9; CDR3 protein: CASSLIVSRYGGVGTEAFF; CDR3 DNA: TGTGCCAGCAGCTTAATCGTGTCAAGGTATGGGGGAGTGGGCACTGAAGCTTTCTTT
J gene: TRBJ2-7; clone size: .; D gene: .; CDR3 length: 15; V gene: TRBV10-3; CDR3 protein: CAISEGAPTGYEQYF; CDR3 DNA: TGTGCCATCAGTGAGGGAGCCCCAACGGGCTACGAGCAGTACTTC
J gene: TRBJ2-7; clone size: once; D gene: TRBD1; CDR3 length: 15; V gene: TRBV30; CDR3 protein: CAWRPPRTGLGKQYF; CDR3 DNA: TGTGCCTGGAGGCCACCCAGGACAGGACTGGGGAAGCAGTACTTC
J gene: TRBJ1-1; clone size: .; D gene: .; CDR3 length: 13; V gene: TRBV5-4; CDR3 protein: CASSLRVGTEAFF; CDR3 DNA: TGTGCCAGCAGCTTGCGGGTTGGCACTGAAGCTTTCTTT
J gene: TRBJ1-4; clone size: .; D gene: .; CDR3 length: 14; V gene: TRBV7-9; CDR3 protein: CASSRGRSNEKLFF; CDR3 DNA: TGTGCCAGCAGCCGCGGTCGAAGTAATGAAAAACTGTTTTTT
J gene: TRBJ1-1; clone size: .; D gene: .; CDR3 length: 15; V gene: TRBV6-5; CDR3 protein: CASSYHGAGNTEAFF; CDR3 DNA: TGTGCCAGCAGTTACCACGGGGCTGGCAACACTGAAGCTTTCTTT
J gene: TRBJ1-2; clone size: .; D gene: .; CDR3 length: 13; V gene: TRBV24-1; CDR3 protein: CATSDFGRSGYTF; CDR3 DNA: TGTGCCACCAGTGATTTCGGGCGCTCTGGCTACACCTTC
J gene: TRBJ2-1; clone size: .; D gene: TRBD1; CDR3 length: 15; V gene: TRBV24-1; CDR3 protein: CATSDTGEGFDEQFF; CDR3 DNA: TGTGCCACCAGTGACACAGGGGAAGGTTTCGATGAGCAGTTCTTC
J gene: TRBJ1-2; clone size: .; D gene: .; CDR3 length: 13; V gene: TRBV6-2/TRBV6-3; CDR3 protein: CASSPGQHYGYTF; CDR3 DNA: TGTGCCAGCAGTCCAGGACAGCACTATGGCTACACCTTC
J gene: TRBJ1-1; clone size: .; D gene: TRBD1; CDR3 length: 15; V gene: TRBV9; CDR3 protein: CASSQGVQRNTEAFF; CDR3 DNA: TGTGCCAGCAGCCAGGGGGTACAGCGGAACACTGAAGCTTTCTTT
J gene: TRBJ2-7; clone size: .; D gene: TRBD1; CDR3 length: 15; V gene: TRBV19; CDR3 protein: CASSNSEDRGYEQYF; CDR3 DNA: TGTGCCAGTAGCAACTCCGAGGACAGGGGCTACGAGCAGTACTTC
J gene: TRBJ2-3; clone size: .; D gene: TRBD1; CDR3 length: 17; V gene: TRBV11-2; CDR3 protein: CASSSDLTGGFTDTQYF; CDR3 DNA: TGTGCCAGCAGCTCGGATTTGACAGGGGGCTTTACAGATACGCAGTATTTT
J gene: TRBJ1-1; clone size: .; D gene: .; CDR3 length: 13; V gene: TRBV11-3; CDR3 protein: CASSLRLYGEAFF; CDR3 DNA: TGTGCCAGCAGCCTGCGACTTTACGGGGAAGCTTTCTTT
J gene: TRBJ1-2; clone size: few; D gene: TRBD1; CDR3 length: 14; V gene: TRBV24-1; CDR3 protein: CATSSDRGFEGYTF; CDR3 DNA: TGTGCCACCTCATCAGACAGGGGATTTGAGGGCTACACCTTC
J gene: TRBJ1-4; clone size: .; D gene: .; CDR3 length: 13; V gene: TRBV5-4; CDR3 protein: CASSVRGNEKLFF; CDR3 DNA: TGTGCCAGCAGCGTTCGAGGTAATGAAAAACTGTTTTTT
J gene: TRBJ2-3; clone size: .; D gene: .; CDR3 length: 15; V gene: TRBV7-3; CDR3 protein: CASSPGTFEGDTQYF; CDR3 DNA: TGTGCCAGCAGCCCGGGGACTTTCGAGGGGGATACGCAGTATTTT
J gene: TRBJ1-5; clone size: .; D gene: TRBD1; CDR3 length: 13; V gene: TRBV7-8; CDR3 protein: CASSRGGQEPQHF; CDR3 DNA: TGTGCCAGCAGCCGAGGGGGCCAGGAGCCCCAGCATTTT
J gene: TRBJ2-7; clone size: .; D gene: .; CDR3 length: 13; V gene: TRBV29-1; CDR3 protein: CSVSPGPLDEQYF; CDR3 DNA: TGCAGCGTTTCGCCAGGGCCGCTCGACGAGCAGTACTTC